This T cell receptor beta chain was sequenced in a study of shared clonotypes between healthy human individuals. Notes on the study in general: Generation probabilities were higher for clonotypes shared across all four sorted-subset donors than for unshared ones. Tissue TCR repertoires likely differ from these blood-only repertoires. Clonotype sharing among donors was thought likely to change with sequencing depth. Among the subsets, naive ones generally showed larger estimated richness than memory ones.

With respect to this clone: Its target is not known.

Profiling relied on immunoSEQ multiplex PCR, and the TCRdb table lists in-frame clones only, not all of them. The table shows under 650,000 clones, with 90% to 96% occurring only once. CDR3 size: 16 residues. Germline lookup yields CDR1 SGHDT and CDR2 YYEEEE. The V and J ends lost 3 bases and 4 bases respectively, with 18 bases between them. Sequenced sample: naive CD4+ T cells sorted from blood. The subset: CD45RA+ positively selected. This sequence joins TRBV5-6 and TRBJ2-3, with D possibly matching TRBD1 (6 bases). The sequence came from a woman aged 30 to 39 in good health. For the CDR3, the DNA is TGTGCCAGCAGCTCCTACGCTTGGGACATCTCAGATACGCAGTATTTT. Amino acid sequence: CASSSYAWDISDTQYF. The variable domain in full, completed from reference TRBV5-6 and TRBJ2-3, reads DAGVTQSPTHLIKTRGQQVTLRCSPKSGHDTVSWYQQALGQGPQFIFQYYEEEERQRGNFPDRFSGHQFPNYSSELNVNALLLGDSALYLCASSSYAWDISDTQYFGPGTRLTVL.